This T cell receptor (beta chain) comes out of a study of T cells after yellow fever vaccination. Findings of the study overall: Only a small proportion of the clonotypes turned up in both the CD4 and the CD8 compartments, likely arising from convergent recombination. Booster samples showed a return of most primary-vaccination clones (around 96% CD4, 70% to 90% CD8). FACS-sorted repertoires could harbor abundant contaminating bulk-population clonotypes.

TCR cDNA, made by 5'RACE template switching, carried an added universal primer site and UMIs. TCRdb re-derived calls from the 5' RACE reads in MiXCR, one entry per CDR3 protein. The top ten clones hold 0.8% to 1.2% of a sample with 230,000 or so distinct CDR3 sequences, roughly 6.2% of them seen once. Germline V CDR1 and CDR2: MNHNS, SASEGT. V dropped 5 bases and J dropped 4; count of bases not matched to a gene: 15. The CDR3 runs to 17 residues. This clonotype was recorded at least ten times. Its antigen is not known. This TCR was sampled from a man aged 30 to 45 who received the YFV17D yellow fever vaccine. V and J are TRBV6-1 and TRBJ2-7, with 9 bases that match TRBD2. The material sequenced was CD4+ T cells sorted from PBMCs, taken on the day of the yellow fever booster vaccination. The CDR3, as DNA: TGTGCCAGCAGTCAACGGACTAGCGCCACTTCTATTTACGAGCAGTACTTC. This codes for CASSQRTSATSIYEQYF.